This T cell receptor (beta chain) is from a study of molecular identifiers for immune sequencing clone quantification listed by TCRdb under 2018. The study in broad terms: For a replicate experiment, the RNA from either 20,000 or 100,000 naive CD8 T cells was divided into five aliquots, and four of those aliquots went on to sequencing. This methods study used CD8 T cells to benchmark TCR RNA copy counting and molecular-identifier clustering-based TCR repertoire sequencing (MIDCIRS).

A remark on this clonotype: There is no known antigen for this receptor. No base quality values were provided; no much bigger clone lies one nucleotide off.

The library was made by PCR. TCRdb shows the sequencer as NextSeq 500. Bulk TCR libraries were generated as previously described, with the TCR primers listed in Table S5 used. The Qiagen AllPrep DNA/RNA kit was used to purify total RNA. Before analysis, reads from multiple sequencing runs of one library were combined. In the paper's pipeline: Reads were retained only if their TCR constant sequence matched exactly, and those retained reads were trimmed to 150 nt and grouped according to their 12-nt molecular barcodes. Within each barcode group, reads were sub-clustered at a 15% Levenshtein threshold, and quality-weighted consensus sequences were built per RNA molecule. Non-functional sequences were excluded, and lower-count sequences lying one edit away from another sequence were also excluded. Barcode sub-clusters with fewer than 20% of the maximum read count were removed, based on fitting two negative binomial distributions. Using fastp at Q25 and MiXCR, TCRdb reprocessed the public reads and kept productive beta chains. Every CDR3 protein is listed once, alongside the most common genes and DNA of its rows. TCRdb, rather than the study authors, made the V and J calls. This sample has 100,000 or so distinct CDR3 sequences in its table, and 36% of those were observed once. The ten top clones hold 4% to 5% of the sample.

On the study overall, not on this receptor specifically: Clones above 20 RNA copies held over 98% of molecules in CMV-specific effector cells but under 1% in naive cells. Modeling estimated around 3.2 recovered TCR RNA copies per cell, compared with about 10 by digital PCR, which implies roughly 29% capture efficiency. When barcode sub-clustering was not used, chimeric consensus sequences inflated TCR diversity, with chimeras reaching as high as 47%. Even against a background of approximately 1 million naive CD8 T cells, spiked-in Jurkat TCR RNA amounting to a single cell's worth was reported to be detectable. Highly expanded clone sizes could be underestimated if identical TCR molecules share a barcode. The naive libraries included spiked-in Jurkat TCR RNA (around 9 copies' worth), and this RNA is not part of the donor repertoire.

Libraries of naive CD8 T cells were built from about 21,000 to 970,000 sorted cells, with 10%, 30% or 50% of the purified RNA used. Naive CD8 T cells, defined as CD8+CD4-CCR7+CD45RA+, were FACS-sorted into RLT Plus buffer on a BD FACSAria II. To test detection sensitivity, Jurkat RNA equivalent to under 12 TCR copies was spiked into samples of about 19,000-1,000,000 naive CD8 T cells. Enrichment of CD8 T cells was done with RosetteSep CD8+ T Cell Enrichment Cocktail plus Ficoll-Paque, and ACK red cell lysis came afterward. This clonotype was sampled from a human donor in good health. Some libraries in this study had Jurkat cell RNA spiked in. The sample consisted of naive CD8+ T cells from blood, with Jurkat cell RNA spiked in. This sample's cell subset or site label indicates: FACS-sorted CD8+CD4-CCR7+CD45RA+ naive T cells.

The CDR3 has the sequence CATKGVNTGELFF. The bases are TGTGCCACCAAGGGGGTGAACACCGGGGAGCTGTTTTTT. The chain links TRBV6-2 or TRBV6-3 with TRBJ2-2, and perhaps TRBD1 as D gene, on 6 matching bases. The CDR1 and CDR2 encoded by the germline V gene are MNHEY and SVGEGT. V is pared back by 10 bases and J by 1 base, with 10 bases lying between the germline termini. From the cysteine up to the phenylalanine, the CDR3 has a length of 13 residues. The DNA shown is the 39-base CDR3, in frame from base 1.